These 12 T cell receptor beta chains came from one sample sequenced in a study of T cell repertoires in cytomegalovirus infection. MiXCR was run by TCRdb on the reads, yielding one entry per CDR3 protein. In the table there are about 920,000 distinct CDR3 sequences, approximately 31% of which are singletons. No cognate antigen is known for these TCRs. The sequencing used cultured CD8+ T cells from PBMCs, collected from culture after CMV antigen stimulation. The source is a human donor in good health (CMV status not recorded). Some clones in this sample may be carry-over from other donors' samples.

This clonotype appeared a few times. This rearrangement joins TRBV6-5 to TRBJ1-1; D possibly corresponds to TRBD1 (6 bases). The V gene lost 0 bases and the J gene lost 1 base, with 9 bases spanning the gap. The CDR3 length is 15 residues. Germline V gene data show CDR1 as MNHEY and CDR2 as SVGAGI. CDR3 sequence: CASSYSETGNTEAFF. The CDR3 DNA follows: TGTGCCAGCAGTTACTCTGAGACAGGGAACACTGAAGCTTTCTTT.

This clonotype came up a few times. J is TRBJ2-3 and V is TRBV4-2; 7 bases map to TRBD1. The germline V gene has CDR1 LGHNA and CDR2 YNFKEQ. The CDR3 consists of 19 residues. Trimming removed 1 base from V and 0 bases from J; junction bases left unmatched: 13. The CDR3 DNA follows: TGTGCCAGCAGCCAAGCTACCCTCGGGACAGCCTCTAGCACAGATACGCAGTATTTT. It codes for CASSQATLGTASSTDTQYF.

This clonotype was seen more than once but under ten times. The genes are TRBV7-2 and TRBJ2-7; D unclear. There are 14 residues in the CDR3. Germline-derived CDR1 and CDR2 are SGHTA and FQGNSA. V dropped 1 base and J dropped 2 bases, with 9 bases sitting between them. CDR3 loop: CASSLGGAPYEQYV. The DNA of the CDR3 is TGTGCCAGCAGCTTAGGCGGCGCCCCCTACGAGCAGTACGTC.

With regard to this clonotype: A much larger clone differs from this one at a single base, so this may be a read error. This chain joins TRBV7-6 and TRBJ2-3; D uncertain. The length of the CDR3 is 14 residues. The germline V gene encodes CDR1 SGHVS and CDR2 FNYEAQ. The CDR3 loop reads CTSSSPVMWDTQYF. CDR3 nucleotide sequence: TGTACCAGCAGCTCCCCAGTGATGTGGGATACGCAGTATTTT.

The rearrangement uses TRBV27 and TRBJ1-1; the D gene is possibly TRBD1 (5 bases). V shed 6 bases and J shed 5 bases, with 16 bases lying between them. Per the germline V gene, CDR1 is MNHEY and CDR2 is SMNVEV (reference sequence). The CDR3 length is 14 residues. The CDR3 bases are TGTGCCAGCAGGGAGAGTGGGGGTCGGACTGAAGCTTTCTTT. Encoded protein: CASRESGGRTEAFF.

This clonotype turned up a few times. CDR3 residues: CASSQVDLYNSPLHF. CDR3 coding DNA: TGCGCCAGCAGCCAAGTTGACCTCTATAATTCACCCCTCCACTTT. The chain has TRBV4-1 and TRBJ1-6; unclear D gene. Germline V CDR1 and CDR2: MGHRA, YSYEKL. This CDR3 is 15 amino acids long. V was pared by 1 base and J by 3 bases, with 7 bases between.

This clonotype was seen ten or more times. This chain links TRBV7-6 with TRBJ1-1; D perhaps matches TRBD1 (6 bases). The germline V gene encodes CDR1 SGHVS and CDR2 FNYEAQ. V was clipped by 5 bases and J by 0 bases, with 28 bases between them. The CDR3 totals 20 residues. The CDR3 protein is CASSPTGGPFIWGLNTEAFF. The CDR3 region has the DNA TGTGCCAGCAGCCCCACGGGGGGGCCTTTCATCTGGGGGCTGAACACTGAAGCTTTCTTT.

This clonotype was observed a few times. The chain combines TRBV6-1 with TRBJ2-7, with D perhaps matching TRBD1 or TRBD2 (5 bases each). CDR3 length equals 14 residues. V lost 7 bases, J lost 6 bases, and 19 bases lay in between. Germline V gene data show CDR1 as MNHNS and CDR2 as SASEGT. For the CDR3, the DNA is TGTGCCAGCACCGTAGGGACGGCCACAGGCGAGCAGTACGTC. Translating gives CASTVGTATGEQYV.

The chain recombines TRBV19 with TRBJ2-2; the D gene is possibly TRBD2 (5 bases). V gave up 9 bases and J gave up 7 bases, with 9 bases separating them. Germline CDR1 LNHDA, CDR2 SQIVND (reference sequence). The CDR3 contains 11 residues. Here the CDR3 DNA reads TGTGCCAGCTGGGCGGGCGGGGAGCTGTTTTTT. Translating gives CASWAGGELFF.

On this clonotype: A much more abundant neighbour one base away suggests this may be a read error. The V call is TRBV7-2, the J call TRBJ2-1; no clear D. The CDR3 runs to 14 residues. Trimming cost V 5 bases and J 4 bases, with 12 bases left between them. Germline values: CDR1 SGHTA, CDR2 FQGNSA. In DNA form, the CDR3 reads TGTGCCAGCAGCACCCTTGGCGTATACAATGAGCAGTTCTTC. Protein product: CASSTLGVYNEQFF.

This sequence joins TRBV12-3 or TRBV12-4 and TRBJ1-1, with 7 bases matching TRBD1. Unmatched junction bases numbered 21, after V lost 1 base and J lost 7 bases. This CDR3 has 19 amino acids. Here the CDR3 DNA reads TGTGCCAGCAGTTTAGGTTCGGGCAGGGTCTTTGGAGGGGGCCTTGAAGCTTTCTTT. It is translated as CASSLGSGRVFGGGLEAFF.

At least ten counts were recorded for this clonotype. V is TRBV6-1 and J is TRBJ2-1, with 7 bases identical to TRBD1. Trimming took 1 base from V and 2 from J; bases not matched to a gene: 2. The V gene's germline CDR1 is MNHNS and CDR2 SASEGT. This CDR3 has 15 amino acids. CDR3 amino acids: CASSEEGGAYNEQFF. The CDR3 DNA reads TGTGCCAGCAGTGAAGAAGGGGGCGCCTACAATGAGCAGTTCTTC.